The clone carrying this T cell receptor (beta chain) was seen at least ten times. The antigen is undetermined. The length of the CDR3 is 12 residues. With 4 bases removed from V and 3 bases from J, the gap between germline ends came to 6 bases. The germline CDR1 and CDR2 sequences are SGHTA and FQGNSA. This record belongs to a study of neurological immune-mediated disorders. Study conclusions and caveats: None of the CDR3 amino acid sequences in expanded clones turned up in more than one subject, which points to private repertoires in all groups.

The authors made cDNA by 5'RACE with 10-nucleotide random UMIs. MiXCR, applied by TCRdb to the 5' RACE reads, yields one record per CDR3 protein. The sample lists under 60,000 distinct CDR3 sequences, around 3.3% occurring once. The source of this sequence is a man in his forties with multiple sclerosis. The chain carries TRBV7-2 and TRBJ1-2; D possibly corresponds to TRBD1 (5 bases). Source material: PBMCs. As DNA, the CDR3 is TGTGCCAGCAGCTCGACAGACTATGGCTACACCTTC. Its translation: CASSSTDYGYTF.